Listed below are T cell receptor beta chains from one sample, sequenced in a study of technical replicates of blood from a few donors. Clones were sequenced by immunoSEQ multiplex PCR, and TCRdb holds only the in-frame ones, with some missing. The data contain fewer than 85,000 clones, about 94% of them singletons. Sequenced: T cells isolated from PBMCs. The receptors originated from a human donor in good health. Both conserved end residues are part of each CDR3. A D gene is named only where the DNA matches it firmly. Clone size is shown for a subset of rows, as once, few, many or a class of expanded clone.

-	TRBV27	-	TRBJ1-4	CASSSTASGVANEKLFF	TGTGCCAGCAGTTCCACTGCGTCGGGGGTGGCTAATGAAAAACTGTTTTTT
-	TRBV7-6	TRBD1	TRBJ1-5	CASSSTGTQPQHF	TGTGCCAGCAGCTCGACAGGGACTCAGCCCCAGCATTTT
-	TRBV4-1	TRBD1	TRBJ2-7	CASSRRDRPYEQYF	TGCGCCAGCAGCCGCCGGGACAGACCCTACGAGCAGTACTTC
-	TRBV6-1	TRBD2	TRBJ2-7	CASSVGLAGATYEQYF	TGTGCCAGCAGTGTTGGTCTAGCGGGGGCCACCTACGAGCAGTACTTC
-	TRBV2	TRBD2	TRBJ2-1	CASSPPGGKQFF	TGTGCCAGCAGTCCTCCGGGGGGAAAGCAGTTCTTC
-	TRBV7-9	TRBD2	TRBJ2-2	CASSLSLRGLAVNTGELFF	TGTGCCAGCAGCTTATCGCTCCGGGGACTAGCAGTGAACACCGGGGAGCTGTTTTTT
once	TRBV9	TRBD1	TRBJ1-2	CASSVEGGIRGYTF	TGTGCCAGCAGCGTAGAAGGGGGCATTCGGGGCTACACCTTC
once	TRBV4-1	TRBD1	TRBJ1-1	CASSQLFQGAAEAFF	TGCGCCAGCAGCCAATTATTCCAGGGGGCCGCTGAAGCTTTCTTT
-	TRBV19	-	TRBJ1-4	CASGTQGIGEKLFF	TGTGCCAGTGGGACACAGGGTATAGGGGAAAAACTGTTTTTT
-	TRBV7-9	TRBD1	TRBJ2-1	CASSSVKGQGVTYNEQFF	TGTGCCAGCAGCTCTGTCAAGGGACAGGGGGTGACCTACAATGAGCAGTTCTTC
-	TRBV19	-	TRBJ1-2	CASRVATAGKNYGYTF	TGTGCCAGTAGGGTTGCCACGGCCGGGAAGAACTATGGCTACACCTTC
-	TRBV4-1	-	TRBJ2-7	CASSHLTGDLNSYEQYF	TGCGCCAGCAGCCATCTCACGGGAGACCTAAACTCCTACGAGCAGTACTTC
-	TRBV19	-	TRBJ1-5	CASSYSPNQPQHF	TGTGCCAGTAGTTACAGCCCCAATCAGCCCCAGCATTTT
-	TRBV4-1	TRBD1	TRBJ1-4	CASSLKAGQAANEKLFF	TGCGCCAGCAGCCTTAAGGCGGGACAGGCGGCAAATGAAAAACTGTTTTTT
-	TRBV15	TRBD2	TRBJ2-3	CATRVAGESDTQYF	TGTGCCACCAGGGTAGCGGGAGAAAGTGATACGCAGTATTTT
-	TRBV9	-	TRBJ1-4	CASSVNGEKLFF	TGTGCCAGCAGCGTAAACGGGGAAAAACTGTTTTTT
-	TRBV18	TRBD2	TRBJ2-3	CASSPRGSRLADTDTQYF	TGTGCCAGCTCACCACGAGGTTCAAGACTAGCGGATACAGATACGCAGTATTTT
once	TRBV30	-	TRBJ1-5	CAWSTDYQPQHF	TGTGCCTGGAGTACTGACTATCAGCCCCAGCATTTT
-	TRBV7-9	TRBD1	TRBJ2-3	CASSQPGQAADTQYF	TGTGCCAGCAGTCAACCGGGACAGGCCGCAGATACGCAGTATTTT
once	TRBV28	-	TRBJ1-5	CASSLTSGLPRDQPQHF	TGTGCCAGCAGTCTGACCTCGGGACTCCCGCGGGATCAGCCCCAGCATTTT
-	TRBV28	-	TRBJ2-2	CASRGAGELFF	TGTGCCAGCAGAGGGGCCGGGGAGCTGTTTTTT
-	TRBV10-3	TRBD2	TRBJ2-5	CAIRPAGSVQETQYF	TGTGCCATCAGACCAGCGGGATCGGTCCAAGAGACCCAGTACTTC
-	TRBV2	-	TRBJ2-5	CASSLVTKTQYF	TGTGCCAGCAGTCTAGTTACGAAGACCCAGTACTTC
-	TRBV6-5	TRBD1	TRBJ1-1	CASNPGDSMNTEAFF	TGTGCCAGCAACCCGGGGGACAGCATGAACACTGAAGCTTTCTTT
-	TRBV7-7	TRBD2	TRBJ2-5	CASSQTSGRQETQYF	TGTGCCAGCAGCCAGACTAGCGGGAGACAAGAGACCCAGTACTTC
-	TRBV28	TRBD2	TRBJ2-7	CASSWGTKHYEQYF	TGTGCCAGCAGTTGGGGGACTAAGCACTACGAGCAGTACTTC
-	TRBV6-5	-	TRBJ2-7	CASSWAGKNNEQYF	TGTGCCAGCAGTTGGGCAGGGAAAAATAACGAGCAGTACTTC
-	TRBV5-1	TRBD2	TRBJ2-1	CASSGTTSGRGNEQFF	TGCGCCAGCAGCGGGACCACTAGCGGGAGAGGGAATGAGCAGTTCTTC
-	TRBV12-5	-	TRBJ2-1	CASGLVLDSYNEQFF	TGTGCTAGTGGTTTGGTACTAGACTCCTACAATGAGCAGTTCTTC
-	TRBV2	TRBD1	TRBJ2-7	CASSAQGNEQYF	TGTGCCAGCAGCGCACAGGGGAACGAGCAGTACTTC
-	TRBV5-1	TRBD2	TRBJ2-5	CASSLGTSGTGETQYF	TGCGCCAGCAGCTTGGGAACTAGCGGGACGGGGGAGACCCAGTACTTC
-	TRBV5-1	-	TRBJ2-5	CASSLGQVQETQYF	TGCGCCAGCAGCTTGGGACAGGTCCAAGAGACCCAGTACTTC
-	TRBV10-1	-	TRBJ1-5	CASSDLRDQPQHF	TGCGCCAGCAGTGATCTACGCGATCAGCCCCAGCATTTT
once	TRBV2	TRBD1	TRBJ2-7	CASSRGSDHEQYF	TGTGCCAGCAGCAGGGGGTCGGATCACGAGCAGTACTTC
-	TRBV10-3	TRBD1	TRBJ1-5	CAISVDRVQPQHF	TGTGCCATCAGTGTTGACAGGGTACAGCCCCAGCATTTT
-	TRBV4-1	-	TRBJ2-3	CASSQEESTDTQYF	TGCGCCAGCAGCCAAGAAGAGAGCACAGATACGCAGTATTTT
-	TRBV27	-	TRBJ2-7	CASSSGSSYEQYF	TGTGCCAGCAGTTCGGGGAGCTCCTACGAGCAGTACTTC
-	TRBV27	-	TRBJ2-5	CASSSPGRRAETQYF	TGTGCCAGCAGTTCACCAGGGCGCCGTGCGGAGACCCAGTACTTC
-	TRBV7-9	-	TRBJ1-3	CASRRVGNTIYF	TGTGCCAGCAGACGAGTTGGAAACACCATATATTTT
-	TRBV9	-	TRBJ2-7	CASSVATQAPLNEQYF	TGTGCCAGCAGCGTAGCTACCCAGGCCCCGTTGAACGAGCAGTACTTC
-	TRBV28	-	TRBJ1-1	CASSYLWAGTEAFF	TGTGCCAGCAGCTACCTATGGGCAGGCACTGAAGCTTTCTTT
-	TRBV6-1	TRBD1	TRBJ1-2	CASSEASTGTYYGYTF	TGTGCCAGCAGTGAAGCGTCGACAGGGACTTACTATGGCTACACCTTC
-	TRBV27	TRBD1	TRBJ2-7	CASSPGTGTVYEQYF	TGTGCCAGCAGCCCAGGGACAGGGACGGTTTACGAGCAGTACTTC
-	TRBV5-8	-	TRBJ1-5	CASSSGTPGQPQHF	TGTGCCAGCAGCTCCGGGACACCGGGTCAGCCCCAGCATTTT
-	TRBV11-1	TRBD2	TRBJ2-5	CASSFPGTSATQYF	TGTGCCAGCAGCTTCCCCGGGACTAGTGCGACCCAGTACTTC
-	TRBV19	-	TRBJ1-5	CASSIAQYQPQHF	TGTGCCAGTAGTATAGCTCAGTATCAGCCCCAGCATTTT
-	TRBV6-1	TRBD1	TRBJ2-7	CATPTGASSYEQYF	TGTGCCACCCCGACAGGGGCGAGCTCCTACGAGCAGTACTTC
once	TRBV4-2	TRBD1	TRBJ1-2	CASTGQGTTGYTF	TGTGCCAGCACGGGACAGGGGACGACGGGCTACACCTTC
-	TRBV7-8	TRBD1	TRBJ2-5	CASSPAGGGETQYF	TGTGCCAGCAGCCCGGCAGGGGGCGGAGAGACCCAGTACTTC
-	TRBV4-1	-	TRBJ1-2	CASRQTTPNYGYTF	TGCGCCAGCAGACAAACGACACCTAACTATGGCTACACCTTC
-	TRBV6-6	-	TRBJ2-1	CASSEGWQTGNEQFF	TGTGCCAGCAGCGAGGGGTGGCAGACAGGCAATGAGCAGTTCTTC
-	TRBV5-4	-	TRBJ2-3	CASTQGDTDTQYF	TGTGCCAGCACCCAGGGTGACACAGATACGCAGTATTTT
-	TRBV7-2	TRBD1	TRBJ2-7	CASSKGQGAYEQYF	TGTGCCAGCAGCAAGGGACAGGGGGCATACGAGCAGTACTTC